These T cell receptor beta chains were read from a single sample in a study of T cell responses to AZD1222 COVID-19 vaccine. Only in-frame clones appear in the TCRdb table, and some are missing; sequencing was by immunoSEQ multiplex PCR. The profile shows over 60,000 clones, approximately 79% of them singletons. Sequences were derived from peripheral blood, sampled on day 0 of MenACWY control vaccination. These TCRs come from an adult in good health. Both conserved end residues are part of each CDR3. D genes are given only for firm matches. Clone size is shown for a subset of rows, as once, few, many or a class of expanded clone.

J gene,clone size,D gene,V gene,CDR3 DNA,CDR3 protein
TRBJ1-1,once,NA,TRBV27,TGTGCCAGCAGTTCAACCCCCGGGACTACTGCTTTCTTT,CASSSTPGTTAFF
TRBJ1-5,NA,TRBD1,TRBV3-1/TRBV3-2,TGTGCCAGCAGCCAAAATCCAGGGGGTCAGCCCCAGCATTTT,CASSQNPGGQPQHF
TRBJ1-3,NA,NA,TRBV30,TGTGCCATTAGAGAAGGCTTCTCTGGAAACACCATATATTTT,CAIREGFSGNTIYF
TRBJ2-1,NA,TRBD1,TRBV6-5,TGTGCCAGCAGTTCCACAGGGGACAATGAGCAGTTCTTC,CASSSTGDNEQFF
TRBJ2-1,NA,TRBD2,TRBV6-5,TGTGCCAGCAATAGGGCGGGAGGGGGTTTTGAGCAGTTCTTC,CASNRAGGGFEQFF
TRBJ1-1,NA,TRBD1,TRBV11-2,TGTGCCAGCAGCTCTATCGGACAGGACTTAGCTTTCTTT,CASSSIGQDLAFF
TRBJ1-4,NA,TRBD1,TRBV2,TGTGCCAGCAGTGGGTGGACAGGTGGGGAAAAACTGTTTTTT,CASSGWTGGEKLFF
TRBJ2-7,NA,NA,TRBV5-1,TGCGCCAGCAGTTTGGAGATCGTTCCCTACGAGCAGTACTTC,CASSLEIVPYEQYF
TRBJ2-1,NA,NA,TRBV27,TGTGCCAGCAGTTCCGGGGTATCCTACAATGAGCAGTTCTTC,CASSSGVSYNEQFF
TRBJ2-5,once,TRBD1,TRBV7-8,TGTGCCAGCAGCTTAGGACAGGGGCCTCAAGAGACCCAGTACTTC,CASSLGQGPQETQYF
TRBJ2-2,NA,NA,TRBV7-3,TGTGCCAGCAGCGATGGCGGGGAGCTGTTTTTT,CASSDGGELFF
TRBJ1-2,NA,NA,TRBV12-3/TRBV12-4,TGTGCCAGCAGCGGCGTATCTAACTATGGCTACACCTTC,CASSGVSNYGYTF
TRBJ2-1,NA,NA,TRBV6-5,TGTGCCAGCAGTCGCCCGACAGACAATGAGCAGTTCTTC,CASSRPTDNEQFF
TRBJ2-7,NA,TRBD2,TRBV5-8,TGTGCCAGCAGTGGGCTAGCGGGAGTTCGCGAGCAGTACTTC,CASSGLAGVREQYF
TRBJ2-2,NA,NA,TRBV2,TGTGCCAGCAGTCGGGACTTCACCGGGGAGCTGTTTTTT,CASSRDFTGELFF
TRBJ2-2,NA,NA,TRBV4-2,TGTGCCAGCAGCCTGACAGGGAACACCGGGGAGCTGTTTTTT,CASSLTGNTGELFF
TRBJ1-1,NA,NA,TRBV5-6,TGTGCCAGCAGCTTGGTGAACACTGAAGCTTTCTTT,CASSLVNTEAFF
TRBJ2-1,NA,NA,TRBV6-5,TGTGCCAGCAGTTACACTTTTCGGAGCGCGCAGTTCTTC,CASSYTFRSAQFF
TRBJ1-2,few,NA,TRBV4-1,TGCGCCAGCAGCCAAGATGGAGGGTACTATGGCTACACCTTC,CASSQDGGYYGYTF
TRBJ2-1,NA,TRBD2,TRBV27,TGTGCCGGGCGCGAAGGACTAGCAGCCAATGAGCAGTTCTTC,CAGREGLAANEQFF
TRBJ1-1,NA,NA,TRBV5-1,TGCGCCAGCAGCTTAGCGGGTAAAGGGACTGAAGCTTTCTTT,CASSLAGKGTEAFF
TRBJ2-2,NA,NA,TRBV6-5,TGTGCCAGCAGTTATACCCAAGAGCTTATCACCGGGGAGCTGTTTTTT,CASSYTQELITGELFF
TRBJ2-1,NA,TRBD2,TRBV19,TGTGCCAGTAGTATACCCGGGACTAGCGGGAGGCACAATGAGCAGTTCTTC,CASSIPGTSGRHNEQFF
TRBJ2-6,NA,NA,TRBV7-3,TGTGCCAGCAGCTTAAGTCCGGGCGGGGCCAACGTCCTGACTTTC,CASSLSPGGANVLTF
TRBJ1-6,NA,NA,TRBV15,TGTGCCACCAGCAGAGTTGAGGGACCCCTCCACTTT,CATSRVEGPLHF
TRBJ2-5,NA,TRBD2,TRBV7-9,TGTGCCAGCAGCTTGGGACTAGCGAGTGAGACCCAGTACTTC,CASSLGLASETQYF
TRBJ2-2,NA,NA,TRBV7-3,TGTGCCAGCAGCTTAAGTGGGGCGAACACCGGGGAGCTGTTTTTT,CASSLSGANTGELFF
TRBJ1-4,NA,NA,TRBV19,TGTGCCAGTACCCCCGGTCAGACTAATGAAAAACTGTTTTTT,CASTPGQTNEKLFF